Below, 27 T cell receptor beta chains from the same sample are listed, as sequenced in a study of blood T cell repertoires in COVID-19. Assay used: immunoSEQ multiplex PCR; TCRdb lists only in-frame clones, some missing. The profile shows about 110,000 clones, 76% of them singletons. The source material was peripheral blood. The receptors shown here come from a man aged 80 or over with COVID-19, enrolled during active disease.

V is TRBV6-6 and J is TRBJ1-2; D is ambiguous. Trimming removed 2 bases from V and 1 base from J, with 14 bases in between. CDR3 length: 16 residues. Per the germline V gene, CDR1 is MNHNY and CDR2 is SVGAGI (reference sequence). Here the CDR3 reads CASSYPQRGNNYGYTF. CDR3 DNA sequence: TGTGCCAGCAGTTACCCCCAGCGCGGAAATAACTATGGCTACACCTTC.

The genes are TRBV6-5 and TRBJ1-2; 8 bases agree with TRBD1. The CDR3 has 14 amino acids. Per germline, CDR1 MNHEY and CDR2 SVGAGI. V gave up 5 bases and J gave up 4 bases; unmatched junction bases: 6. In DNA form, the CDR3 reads TGTGCCAGCAGTCCACCAGGGGGCGTCTATGGCTACACCTTC. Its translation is CASSPPGGVYGYTF.

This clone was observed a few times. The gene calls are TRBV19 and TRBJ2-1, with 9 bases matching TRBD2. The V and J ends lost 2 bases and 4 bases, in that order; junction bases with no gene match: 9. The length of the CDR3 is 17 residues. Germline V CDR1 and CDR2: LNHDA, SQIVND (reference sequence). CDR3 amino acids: CASSIQATSGPYNEQFF. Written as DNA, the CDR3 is TGTGCCAGTAGTATACAGGCGACTAGCGGCCCTTACAATGAGCAGTTCTTC.

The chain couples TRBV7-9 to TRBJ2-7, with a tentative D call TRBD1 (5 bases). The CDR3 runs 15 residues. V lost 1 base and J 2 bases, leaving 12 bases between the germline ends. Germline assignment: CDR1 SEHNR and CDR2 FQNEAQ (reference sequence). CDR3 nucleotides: TGTGCCAGCAGCTTAGGCTTCAGGGATCCCTACGAGCAGTACTTC. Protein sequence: CASSLGFRDPYEQYF. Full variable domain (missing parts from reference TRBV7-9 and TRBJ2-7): DTGVSQNPRHKITKRGQNVTFRCDPISEHNRLYWYRQTLGQGPEFLTYFQNEAQLEKSRLLSDRFSAERPKGSFSTLEIQRTEQGDSAMYLCASSLGFRDPYEQYFGPGTRLTVT.

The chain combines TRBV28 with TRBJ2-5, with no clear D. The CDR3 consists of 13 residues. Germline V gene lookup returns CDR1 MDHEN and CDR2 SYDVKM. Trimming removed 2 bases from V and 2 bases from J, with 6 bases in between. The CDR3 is CASSLPEQETQYF. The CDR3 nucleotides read TGTGCCAGCAGTTTACCAGAACAAGAGACCCAGTACTTC.

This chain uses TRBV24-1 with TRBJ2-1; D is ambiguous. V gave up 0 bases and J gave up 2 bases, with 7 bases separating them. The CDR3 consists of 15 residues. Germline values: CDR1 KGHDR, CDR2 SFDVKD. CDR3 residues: CATSDLPVTYNEQFF. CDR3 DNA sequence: TGTGCCACCAGTGATTTGCCGGTGACCTACAATGAGCAGTTCTTC.

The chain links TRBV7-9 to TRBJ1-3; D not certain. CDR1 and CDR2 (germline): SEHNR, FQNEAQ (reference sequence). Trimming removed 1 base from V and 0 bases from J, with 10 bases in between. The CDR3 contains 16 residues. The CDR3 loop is CASSLVGGISGNTIYF. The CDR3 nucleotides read TGTGCCAGCAGCTTAGTGGGAGGGATCTCTGGAAACACCATATATTTT.

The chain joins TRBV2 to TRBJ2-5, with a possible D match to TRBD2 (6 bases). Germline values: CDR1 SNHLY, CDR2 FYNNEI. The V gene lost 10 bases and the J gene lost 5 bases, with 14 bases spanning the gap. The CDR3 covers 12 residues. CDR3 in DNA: TGTGCCACTACGGGGGTGGAGGAGACCCAGTACTTC. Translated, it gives CATTGVEETQYF.

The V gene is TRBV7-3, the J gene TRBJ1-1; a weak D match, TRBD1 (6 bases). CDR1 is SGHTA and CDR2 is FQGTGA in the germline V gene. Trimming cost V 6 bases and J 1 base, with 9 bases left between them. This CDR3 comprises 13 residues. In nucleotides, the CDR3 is TGTGCCAGCAGTTCGGACAGGAACACTGAAGCTTTCTTT. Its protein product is CASSSDRNTEAFF. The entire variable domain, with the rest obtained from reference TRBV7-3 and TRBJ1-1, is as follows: GAGVSQTPSNKVTEKGKYVELRCDPISGHTALYWYRQSLGQGPEFLIYFQGTGAADDSGLPNDRFFAVRPEGSVSTLKIQRTERGDSAVYLCASSSDRNTEAFFGQGTRLTVV.

The CDR3 loop is CAWSDMDSPDQPQHF. The CDR3 nucleotides read TGTGCCTGGAGTGACATGGACAGCCCGGATCAGCCCCAGCATTTT. This chain joins TRBV30 and TRBJ1-5, with D maybe TRBD1 (6 bases). V lost 1 base, J lost 5 bases, and 15 bases lay in between. The CDR3 runs to 15 residues. Germline V CDR1 and CDR2: GTSNPN, SVGIG (reference sequence). Combining the CDR3 with reference TRBV30 and TRBJ1-5 gives the whole variable domain SQTIHQWPATLVQPVGSPLSLECTVEGTSNPNLYWYRQAAGRGLQLLFYSVGIGQISSEVPQNLSASRPQDRQFILSSKKLLLSDSGFYLCAWSDMDSPDQPQHFGDGTRLSIL.

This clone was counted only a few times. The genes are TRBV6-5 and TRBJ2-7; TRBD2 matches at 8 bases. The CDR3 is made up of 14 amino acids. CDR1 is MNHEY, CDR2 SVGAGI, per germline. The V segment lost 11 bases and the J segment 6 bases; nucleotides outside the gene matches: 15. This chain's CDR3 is CAHNVDSGGSEQYF. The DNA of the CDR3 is TGTGCCCACAATGTGGATTCGGGGGGGTCCGAGCAGTACTTC.

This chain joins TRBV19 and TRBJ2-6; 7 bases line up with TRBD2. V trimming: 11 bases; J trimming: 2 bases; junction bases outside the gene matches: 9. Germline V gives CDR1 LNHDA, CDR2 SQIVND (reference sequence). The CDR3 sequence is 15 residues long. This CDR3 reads CAASGGGAGANVLTF. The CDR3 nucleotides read TGTGCCGCCAGTGGGGGAGGGGCTGGGGCCAACGTCCTGACTTTC.

CDR3 nucleotides: TGTGCCAGCAGCTATGGGACAGGTATCATGAACACTGAAGCTTTCTTT. Translation: CASSYGTGIMNTEAFF. The chain links TRBV11-1 to TRBJ1-1; 8 bases fit TRBD1. Unmatched junction bases numbered 7, after V lost 4 bases and J lost 0 bases. Germline V CDR1 and CDR2: SGHAT, FQDESV (reference sequence). The CDR3 runs to 16 residues.

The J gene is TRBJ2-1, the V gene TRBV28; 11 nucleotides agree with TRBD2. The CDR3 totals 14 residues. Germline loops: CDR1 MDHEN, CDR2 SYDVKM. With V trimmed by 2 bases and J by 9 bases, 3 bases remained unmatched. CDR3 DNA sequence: TGTGCCAGCAGTTTACTAGCGGGAGGCGGTGAGCAGTTCTTC. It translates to CASSLLAGGGEQFF.

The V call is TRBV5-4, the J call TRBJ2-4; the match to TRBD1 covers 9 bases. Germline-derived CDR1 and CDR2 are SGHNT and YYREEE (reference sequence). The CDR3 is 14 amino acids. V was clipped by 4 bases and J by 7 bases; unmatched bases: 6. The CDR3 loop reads CASSLGQGLNIQYF. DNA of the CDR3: TGTGCCAGCAGCCTGGGACAGGGCCTGAACATTCAGTACTTC.

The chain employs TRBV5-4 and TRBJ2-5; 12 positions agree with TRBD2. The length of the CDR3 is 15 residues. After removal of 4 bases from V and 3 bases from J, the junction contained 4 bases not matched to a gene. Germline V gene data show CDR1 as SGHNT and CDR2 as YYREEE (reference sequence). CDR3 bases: TGTGCCAGCAGCCCCTGGACTAGCGGGGAAGAGACCCAGTACTTC. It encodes CASSPWTSGEETQYF.

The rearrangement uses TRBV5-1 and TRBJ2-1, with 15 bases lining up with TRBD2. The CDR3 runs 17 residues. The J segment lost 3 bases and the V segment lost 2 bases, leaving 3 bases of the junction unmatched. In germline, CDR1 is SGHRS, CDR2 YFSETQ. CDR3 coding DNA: TGCGCCAGCAGCTTACCGGGACTAGCGGGAGGCTACAATGAGCAGTTCTTC. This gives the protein CASSLPGLAGGYNEQFF.

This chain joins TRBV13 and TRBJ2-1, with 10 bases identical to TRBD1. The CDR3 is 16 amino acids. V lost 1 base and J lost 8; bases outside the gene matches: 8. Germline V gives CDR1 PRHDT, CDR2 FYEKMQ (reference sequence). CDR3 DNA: TGTGCCAGCAGCTTAGCGGGACAGGGGAGAGGCGATGAGCAGTTCTTC. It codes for CASSLAGQGRGDEQFF. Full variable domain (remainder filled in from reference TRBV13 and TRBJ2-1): AAGVIQSPRHLIKEKRETATLKCYPIPRHDTVYWYQQGPGQDPQFLISFYEKMQSDKGSIPDRFSAQQFSDYHSELNMSSLELGDSALYFCASSLAGQGRGDEQFFGPGTRLTVL.

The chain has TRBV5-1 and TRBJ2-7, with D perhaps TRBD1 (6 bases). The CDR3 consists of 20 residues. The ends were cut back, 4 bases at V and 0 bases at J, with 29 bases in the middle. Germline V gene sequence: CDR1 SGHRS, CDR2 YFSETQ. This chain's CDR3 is CASSRLGARFRDPSSYEQYF. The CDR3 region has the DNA TGCGCCAGCAGCCGGTTGGGGGCTCGATTCCGGGACCCGAGCTCCTACGAGCAGTACTTC.

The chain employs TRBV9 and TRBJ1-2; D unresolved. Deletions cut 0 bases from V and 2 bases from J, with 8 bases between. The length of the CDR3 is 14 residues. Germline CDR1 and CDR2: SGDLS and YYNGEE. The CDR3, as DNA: TGTGCCAGCAGCGTAGACGCAGGAAACTATGGCTACACCTTC. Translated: CASSVDAGNYGYTF.

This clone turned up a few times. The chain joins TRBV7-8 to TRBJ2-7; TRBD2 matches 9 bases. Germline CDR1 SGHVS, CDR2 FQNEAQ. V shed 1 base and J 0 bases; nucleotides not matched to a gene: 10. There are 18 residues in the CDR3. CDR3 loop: CASSLEIAGGSSSYEQYF. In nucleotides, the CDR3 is TGTGCCAGCAGCTTAGAGATCGCGGGAGGGTCCAGCTCCTACGAGCAGTACTTC.

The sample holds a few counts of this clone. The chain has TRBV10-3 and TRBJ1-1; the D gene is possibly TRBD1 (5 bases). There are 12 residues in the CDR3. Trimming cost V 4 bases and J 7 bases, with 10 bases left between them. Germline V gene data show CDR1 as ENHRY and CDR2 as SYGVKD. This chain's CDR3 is CAISVGQGEAFF. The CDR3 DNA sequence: TGTGCCATCAGTGTGGGGCAGGGTGAAGCTTTCTTT.

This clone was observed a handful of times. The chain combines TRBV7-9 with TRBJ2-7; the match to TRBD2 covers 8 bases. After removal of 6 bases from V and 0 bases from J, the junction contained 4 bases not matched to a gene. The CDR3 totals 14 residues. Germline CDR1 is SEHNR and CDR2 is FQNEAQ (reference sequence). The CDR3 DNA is TGTGCCAGCAGTAGCGGGGCCAGCTCCTACGAGCAGTACTTC. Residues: CASSSGASSYEQYF.

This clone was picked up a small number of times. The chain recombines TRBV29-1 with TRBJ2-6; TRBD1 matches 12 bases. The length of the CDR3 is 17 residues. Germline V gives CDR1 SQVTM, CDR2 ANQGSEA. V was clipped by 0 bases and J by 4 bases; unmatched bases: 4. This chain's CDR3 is CSVEDRDRGRGANVLTF. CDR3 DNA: TGCAGCGTTGAAGACCGGGACAGGGGGCGAGGGGCCAACGTCCTGACTTTC. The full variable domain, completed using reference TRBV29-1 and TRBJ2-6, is SAVISQKPSRDICQRGTSLTIQCQVDSQVTMMFWYRQQPGQSLTLIATANQGSEATYESGFVIDKFPISRPNLTFSTLTVSNMSPEDSSIYLCSVEDRDRGRGANVLTFGAGSRLTVL.

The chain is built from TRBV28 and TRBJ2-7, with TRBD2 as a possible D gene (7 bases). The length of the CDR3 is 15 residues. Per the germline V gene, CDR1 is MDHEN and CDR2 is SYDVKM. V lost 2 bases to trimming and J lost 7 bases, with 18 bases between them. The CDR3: CASSLMFRGAGEQYF. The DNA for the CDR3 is TGTGCCAGCAGTTTAATGTTTCGGGGGGCTGGAGAGCAGTACTTC. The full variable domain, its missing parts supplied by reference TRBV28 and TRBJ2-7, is DVKVTQSSRYLVKRTGEKVFLECVQDMDHENMFWYRQDPGLGLRLIYFSYDVKMKEKGDIPEGYSVSREKKERFSLILESASTNQTSMYLCASSLMFRGAGEQYFGPGTRLTVT.

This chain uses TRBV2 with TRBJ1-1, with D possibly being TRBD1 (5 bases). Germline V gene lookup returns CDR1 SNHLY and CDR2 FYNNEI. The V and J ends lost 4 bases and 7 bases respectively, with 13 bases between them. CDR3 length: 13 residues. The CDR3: CASSGQGFVEAFF. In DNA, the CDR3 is TGTGCCAGCAGTGGGCAGGGTTTTGTTGAAGCTTTCTTT.

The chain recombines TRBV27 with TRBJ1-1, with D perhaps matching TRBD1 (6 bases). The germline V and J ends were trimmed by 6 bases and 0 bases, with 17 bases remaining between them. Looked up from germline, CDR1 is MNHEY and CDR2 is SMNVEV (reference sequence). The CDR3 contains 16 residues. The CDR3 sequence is CASSAGGRVMNTEAFF. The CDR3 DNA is TGTGCCAGCAGCGCCGGGGGGCGGGTTATGAACACTGAAGCTTTCTTT.